Shown below are 26 T cell receptor beta chains from a single sample sequenced in a study of PD-1 blockade in classical Hodgkin lymphoma. Time point indicated: cycle 4 day 1 (C4D1), after five to seven weeks of nivolumab. In every patient, relapse followed autologous stem cell transplantation, while exposure to brentuximab vedotin differed. Sequenced by immunoSEQ multiplex PCR; TCRdb stores in-frame clones only, minus some. Among under 45,000 clones listed, roughly two thirds were seen once. This specimen consisted of peripheral blood mononuclear cells (PBMCs), obtained before the fourth cycle of nivolumab. These receptors were taken from a human donor with classical Hodgkin lymphoma.

The chain links TRBV27 to TRBJ2-7; 7 bases match TRBD1. In germline, CDR1 is MNHEY, CDR2 SMNVEV (reference sequence). J lost 0 bases, V lost 6 bases, and 8 bases had no gene match. CDR3 length equals 15 residues. CDR3 DNA: TGTGCCAGCAGGAAGGACAGGCGAAGCTCCTACGAGCAGTACTTC. Its translation: CASRKDRRSSYEQYF.

The chain links TRBV2 to TRBJ2-3, with TRBD2 as a possible D gene (6 bases). CDR3 size: 12 residues. V lost 7 bases and J lost 3, with 8 bases in between. Germline V CDR1 and CDR2: SNHLY, FYNNEI. Here the CDR3 reads CASIGGTDTQYF. As DNA, the CDR3 is TGTGCCAGCATCGGGGGTACAGATACGCAGTATTTT.

The chain combines TRBV7-8 with TRBJ2-7; TRBD2 is a possible D gene (5 bases). The germline CDR1 and CDR2 sequences are SGHVS and FQNEAQ. V was pared by 6 bases and J by 6 bases, with 18 bases between. This CDR3 has 14 amino acids. The CDR3 loop is CASSSTRTSLEQYF. The CDR3 region has the DNA TGTGCCAGCAGTTCTACTAGAACCTCCCTCGAGCAGTACTTC.

CDR3 loop: CASSLGALIQETQYF. In DNA form, the CDR3 reads TGTGCCAGCAGCTTAGGAGCCCTAATACAAGAGACCCAGTACTTC. The chain employs TRBV7-9 and TRBJ2-5, with D uncertain. The V end lost 1 base, the J end lost 2 bases, and 11 bases lay between the germline ends. Germline CDR1 and CDR2: SEHNR and FQNEAQ (reference sequence). The CDR3 covers 15 residues.

The CDR3: CASSRTSTGGNEKLFF. The CDR3 DNA reads TGTGCCAGCAGCCGTACCTCAACAGGGGGTAACGAAAAACTGTTTTTT. The V call is TRBV6-6, the J call TRBJ1-4; 8 bases fit TRBD1. After removal of 6 bases from V and 8 bases from J, the junction contained 14 bases not matched to a gene. Germline V gene data show CDR1 as MNHNY and CDR2 as SVGAGI (reference sequence). The CDR3 totals 16 residues.

The chain combines TRBV5-1 with TRBJ2-1; D is unclear. CDR3 length: 13 residues. Germline V gene sequence: CDR1 SGHRS, CDR2 YFSETQ. The ends were cut back, 5 bases at V and 1 base at J, with 7 bases in the middle. This CDR3 is CASSTQSYNEQFF. The CDR3 DNA sequence: TGCGCCAGCAGTACCCAATCCTACAATGAGCAGTTCTTC.

The chain links TRBV28 to TRBJ2-3; D gene unclear. Trimming cost V 3 bases and J 4 bases, with 20 bases left between them. The CDR3 is 17 residues long. Per the germline V gene, CDR1 is MDHEN and CDR2 is SYDVKM. The CDR3 DNA is TGTGCCAGCAGTTTGGGCCTCCGATCGAGGAGCCCAGATACGCAGTATTTT. The encoded protein is CASSLGLRSRSPDTQYF.

The gene calls are TRBV5-1 and TRBJ2-7; 9 bases fit TRBD2. Per the germline V gene, CDR1 is SGHRS and CDR2 is YFSETQ. V was clipped by 4 bases and J by 1 base; unmatched bases: 15. The CDR3 is 18 amino acids. In DNA, the CDR3 is TGCGCCAGCAGCCCCCCGAGGGGTAGCGGGGGCCCTTCCTACGAGCAGTACTTC. This translates into CASSPPRGSGGPSYEQYF.

The rearrangement uses TRBV5-4 and TRBJ1-1, with 9 bases lining up with TRBD1. V shed 4 bases, J shed 2 bases, and the junction held 3 bases outside the gene matches. CDR3 length: 14 amino acids. Germline V lookup: CDR1 SGHNT, CDR2 YYREEE (reference sequence). In DNA, the CDR3 is TGTGCCAGCAGCCGGGACAGGGACAACACTGAAGCTTTCTTT. Translation gives CASSRDRDNTEAFF.

The chain's CDR3 is CASSLGDFMETQYF. The CDR3 DNA is TGTGCCAGCAGCCTAGGGGACTTTATGGAGACCCAGTACTTC. The chain employs TRBV5-6 and TRBJ2-5; maybe TRBD2 (6 bases). The CDR3 length is 14 residues. CDR1 SGHDT and CDR2 YYEEEE come from the germline V gene. Trimming took off 4 bases at V and 5 bases at J, with 15 bases between the two ends.

V is TRBV9 and J is TRBJ1-6; 7 nucleotides line up with TRBD1. CDR3 length equals 15 residues. Germline-derived CDR1 and CDR2 are SGDLS and YYNGEE. V lost 4 bases and J lost 7; bases outside the gene matches: 8. The CDR3 is CASSLTGALNSPLHF. Here the CDR3 DNA reads TGTGCCAGCAGCCTTACAGGGGCCTTGAATTCACCCCTCCACTTT.

J is TRBJ1-2 and V is TRBV5-4, with TRBD1 identical over 9 bases. J lost 2 bases, V lost 2 bases, and 1 base had no gene match. This CDR3 region has 14 residues. The V gene's germline CDR1 is SGHNT and CDR2 YYREEE (reference sequence). CDR3 in DNA: TGTGCCAGCAGCTTACAGGGGGCCAACTATGGCTACACCTTC. This codes for CASSLQGANYGYTF.

The CDR3 sequence is CAWSAPGQGNTNEKLFF. CDR3 bases: TGTGCCTGGAGTGCACCGGGACAGGGGAATACTAATGAAAAACTGTTTTTT. The chain is built from TRBV30 and TRBJ1-4; TRBD1 aligns across 10 bases. The CDR3 has 17 residues. Germline trimming cut 1 base from V and 2 bases from J; bases unmatched to any gene: 7. Germline CDR1 and CDR2: GTSNPN and SVGIG (reference sequence).

About this clone: The missing conserved phenylalanine or tryptophan at the end of this CDR3 makes a read error likely. The CDR3 loop reads CASSLAGRLYGYTL. The DNA for the CDR3 is TGCGCCAGCAGCTTGGCCGGACGGCTCTATGGCTACACCCTC. The V and J genes are TRBV5-1 and TRBJ1-2; D gene unclear. Germline V gene data show CDR1 as SGHRS and CDR2 as YFSETQ. The CDR3 spans 14 residues. V lost 0 bases, J lost 4 bases, and 10 bases lay in between.

The chain employs TRBV6-1 and TRBJ2-3; TRBD2 matches at 9 bases. The CDR3 covers 13 residues. Germline trimming cut 7 bases from V and 3 bases from J; bases unmatched to any gene: 2. CDR1 is MNHNS and CDR2 is SASEGT in the germline V gene. This CDR3 reads CASMTSGTDTQYF. DNA of the CDR3: TGTGCCAGCATGACTAGCGGTACAGATACGCAGTATTTT.

This clone appeared a single time. The chain combines TRBV2 with TRBJ2-3; D may correspond to TRBD1 or TRBD2 (5 bases each). The CDR3 length is 17 residues. Trimming pared 6 bases from V and 2 bases from J, leaving 21 bases between. The germline gives CDR1 SNHLY, CDR2 FYNNEI. This CDR3 is CASSSRPRDETTDTQYF. The CDR3 DNA follows: TGTGCCAGCAGCTCACGTCCCCGGGACGAGACCACAGATACGCAGTATTTT.

J is TRBJ2-7 and V is TRBV11-1; tentatively, D is TRBD1 (6 bases). Germline assignment: CDR1 SGHAT and CDR2 FQDESV (reference sequence). This CDR3 comprises 14 residues. Trimming took off 5 bases at V and 0 bases at J, with 11 bases between the two ends. This CDR3 reads CASSLGDISYEQYF. The CDR3 nucleotides are TGTGCCAGCAGCCTTGGGGACATCTCCTACGAGCAGTACTTC.

The V gene is TRBV5-4, the J gene TRBJ1-1; D is undetermined. Trimming took off 1 base at V and 5 bases at J, with 15 bases between the two ends. Germline V lookup: CDR1 SGHNT, CDR2 YYREEE (reference sequence). The CDR3 is 15 amino acids. CDR3 loop: CASSLTRLGETEAFF. CDR3 bases: TGTGCCAGCAGCTTGACCCGGTTAGGAGAAACTGAAGCTTTCTTT.

The DNA for the CDR3 is TGTGCCAGCAGCCAAGCACCAGAGTACCAAGAGACCCAGTACTTC. This codes for CASSQAPEYQETQYF. This chain connects TRBV4-2 to TRBJ2-5; D is uncertain. The V end was cut by 1 base, the J end by 0 bases, with 9 bases between. This CDR3 has 15 amino acids. Germline V CDR1 and CDR2: LGHNA, YNFKEQ.

The chain recombines TRBV4-2 with TRBJ1-2; D possibly corresponds to TRBD1 (6 bases). This CDR3 spans 16 amino acids. Germline V lookup: CDR1 LGHNA, CDR2 YNFKEQ. V was cut by 3 bases and J by 6 bases, with 20 bases left in between. The CDR3 DNA is TGTGCCAGCAGCCAGGCGATAGGGGGGGGGTTGGATGGCTACACCTTC. This sequence encodes CASSQAIGGGLDGYTF.

The CDR3 sequence is CASSLDVGGWQFF. In nucleotides, the CDR3 is TGTGCCAGCAGCTTAGATGTGGGGGGGTGGCAGTTCTTC. The V and J genes are TRBV11-3 and TRBJ2-1, with TRBD2 matching 7 bases. CDR3 length equals 13 residues. V shed 0 bases, J shed 12 bases, and the junction held 5 bases outside the gene matches. CDR1 SGHNT and CDR2 YENEEA come from the germline V gene.

The chain is built from TRBV30 and TRBJ1-1, with D uncertain. CDR3 size: 12 residues. From germline, CDR1 is GTSNPN and CDR2 SVGIG (reference sequence). V lost 5 bases and J 2 bases, leaving 9 bases between the germline ends. The CDR3 protein is CAWGYDNTEAFF. The CDR3 bases are TGTGCCTGGGGTTATGACAACACTGAAGCTTTCTTT.

The V call is TRBV7-3, the J call TRBJ1-1; D is undetermined. Trimming cost V 5 bases and J 4 bases, with 14 bases left between them. The CDR3 length is 14 residues. CDR1 and CDR2 (germline): SGHTA, FQGTGA. The CDR3 loop is CASSVGSTSTEAFF. The CDR3 DNA follows: TGTGCCAGCAGCGTCGGGTCCACTAGCACTGAAGCTTTCTTT.

The gene calls are TRBV6-6 and TRBJ1-4; no definite D call. Deletions cut 4 bases from V and 8 bases from J, with 11 bases between. The germline gives CDR1 MNHNY, CDR2 SVGAGI (reference sequence). The CDR3 sequence is 13 residues long. The CDR3 reads CASSFIGGEKLFF. CDR3 in DNA: TGTGCCAGCAGTTTTATTGGCGGGGAAAAACTGTTTTTT.

This sequence joins TRBV2 and TRBJ2-5; TRBD2 agrees at 8 bases. The CDR3 has 16 residues. Germline values: CDR1 SNHLY, CDR2 FYNNEI. V lost 8 bases to trimming and J lost 0 bases; unmatched junction nucleotides: 11. The CDR3 spells CASREIAGWYQETQYF. DNA of the CDR3: TGTGCCAGCCGAGAAATAGCGGGGTGGTACCAAGAGACCCAGTACTTC.

This clone turned up a few times. V gene TRBV9 combines with J gene TRBJ2-1; D unclear. In germline, CDR1 is SGDLS, CDR2 YYNGEE. V dropped 0 bases and J dropped 6 bases, with 7 bases sitting between them. There are 13 residues in the CDR3. This chain's CDR3 is CASSVEYVNEQFF. The CDR3, as DNA: TGTGCCAGCAGCGTAGAATATGTCAATGAGCAGTTCTTC.